This TCR beta chain was identified in a study of regulatory T cells in long-lasting Graves disease. Findings and limits, study-wide: A greater number of public clonotypes (roughly 2,700) was shared by persistent patients than by new patients (just over 950).

The authors built TCR beta libraries using iRepertoire HTBI primers and Arm-PCR of CDR3 regions. TCRdb reanalysed the multiplex PCR reads using MiXCR and keeps one entry per CDR3 protein. The sample lists 250,000 to 300,000 distinct CDR3 sequences, 18% seen once, with approximately 14% in the top ten. The time point was: newly diagnosed GD, antithyroid drugs for less than 3 months. With RNA extracted from PBMCs as input, the TCR library was made. The CDR3 spans 12 residues. V was cut by 8 bases and J by 4 bases, with 11 bases left in between. This clonotype was picked up many times. Its target is unknown. Separately, the same data were catalogued under a study of T cells in Graves' hyperthyroidism and ophthalmopathy.

The sequence was collected from a woman in her twenties or thirties with Graves disease. The J gene is TRBJ1-2, the V gene TRBV12-3 or TRBV12-4; possibly TRBD1 for D (5 bases). The material was peripheral blood mononuclear cells (PBMCs), obtained at new diagnosis, from a patient treated with antithyroid drugs. The CDR3 protein is CASGHGAYGYTF. DNA for the CDR3: TGTGCCAGCGGACACGGGGCCTATGGCTACACCTTC.